Presented here are 17 T cell receptor beta chains from one specimen sequenced in a study of T cells in women clearing cervical HPV infection. This table comes from immunoSEQ multiplex PCR, and its TCRdb copy is limited to in-frame clones, with some not included. The sample spans about 32,000 clones; the ten largest clones claim under 8%. The sequenced sample was blood buffy coat. The receptors stem from a woman aged 18-70 years with a cervical HPV16 infection that either progressed to CIN3+ or cleared (not recorded which).

The CDR3 bases that were read are TGCAGTGCTAGAGATATTAAGCGGGGGGGCGGGTCCAATGAG. This gives the protein CSARDIKRGGGSNE. The full CDR3 protein reads CSARDIKRGGGSNEQFF. The chain carries TRBV20-1 and TRBJ2-1; 10 nucleotides line up with TRBD2. The read halts 3 residues ahead of the CDR3 end, with the missing end drawn from the germline J gene. The CDR3 consists of 17 residues. The V gene end was trimmed by 0 bases and the J gene end by 6 bases; junction bases not matched to a gene: 11. Germline-derived CDR1 and CDR2 are DFQATT and SNEGSKA (reference sequence).

A note on this clone: Read sequence stops 3 residues before the CDR3 end, and the germline J gene provides the missing end. The chain uses TRBV13 and TRBJ1-1; a weak D match, TRBD1 (5 bases). The length of the CDR3 is 15 residues. V was shortened by 7 bases and J by 0 bases, with 15 bases between the two germline ends. The germline gives CDR1 PRHDT, CDR2 FYEKMQ (reference sequence). The sequenced CDR3 bases are TGTGCCAGCACCAAAACCGACAGCTTGAACACTGAA. Residues: CASTKTDSLNTE. The complete CDR3 sequence is CASTKTDSLNTEAFF.

A word on this clone: The read ends 3 residues before the CDR3 terminus; that terminus is restored from the germline J gene. The chain recombines TRBV9 with TRBJ2-3, with 8 positions matching TRBD2. With 4 bases clipped from V and 2 bases from J, the junction kept 15 bases outside the gene matches. Germline values: CDR1 SGDLS, CDR2 YYNGEE. The CDR3 is made up of 18 amino acids. The sequenced part of the CDR3 DNA is TGTGCCAGCAGCTCCCACCCACTTGGGCGGGGGGACACAGATACG. Amino acids: CASSSHPLGRGDTDT. Given in full, the CDR3 is CASSSHPLGRGDTDTQYF. The full variable domain, with the rest looked up from reference TRBV9 and TRBJ2-3, is DSGVTQTPKHLITATGQRVTLRCSPRSGDLSVYWYQQSLDQGLQFLIQYYNGEERAKGNILERFSAQQFPDLHSELNLSSLELGDSALYFCASSSHPLGRGDTDTQYFGPGTRLTVL.

Concerning this clone: The read comes to an end 3 residues before the CDR3 does, leaving the germline J gene to fill in the end. The V and J genes are TRBV7-9 and TRBJ1-1; D call uncertain. The CDR3 consists of 14 residues. V gave up 4 bases and J gave up 0 bases, with 9 bases separating them. The V gene's germline CDR1 is SEHNR and CDR2 FQNEAQ (reference sequence). The CDR3 spells CASSYVNMNTEAFF. The covered CDR3 bases are TGTGCCAGCAGCTACGTAAACATGAACACTGAA.

Of note for this clone: The read gets to within 3 residues of the CDR3 end, and the germline J gene fills in the rest. The rearrangement links TRBV10-2 to TRBJ2-2; the D gene is possibly TRBD2 (6 bases). Per germline, CDR1 WSHSY and CDR2 SAAADI. V dropped 10 bases and J dropped 0 bases, with 9 bases sitting between them. CDR3 length equals 13 residues. CDR3: CAMGLSNTGELFF. The DNA read from the CDR3 is TGCGCCATGGGACTCTCGAACACCGGGGAG.

About this clone: The junction shows a germline mismatch at one end, possibly a read error. The read stops 3 residues short of the end of the CDR3; the missing end is completed from the germline J gene. The identical CDR3 is also encoded by other nucleotide sequences in the sample. The rearrangement links TRBV6-1 to TRBJ1-1; TRBD1 matches 7 bases. This CDR3 contains 15 residues. Germline values: CDR1 MNHNS, CDR2 SASEGT. CDR3 bases read: TGTGCCAGTAGTGAGGGGACAGAGTTGAACACTGAA. Residues: CASSEGTELNTE. In full, the CDR3 is CASSEGTELNTEAFF.

For this clone: From the germline J gene comes the end of the CDR3, since the read stops 3 residues before it. The V gene is TRBV20-1, the J gene TRBJ2-5; 8 bases line up with TRBD1. The germline V gene has CDR1 DFQATT and CDR2 SNEGSKA (reference sequence). Trimming removed 3 bases from V and 4 bases from J; junction bases left unmatched: 7. The CDR3 extends over 14 amino acids. Partial CDR3 DNA: TGCAGTGCTAGGCCAGGGGGCAATGTAGAGACC. Amino acids: CSARPGGNVET. The full CDR3 sequence reads CSARPGGNVETQYF.

Comment on this clone: With the read ending 3 residues before the CDR3 end, the germline J gene is used to fill in that end. The chain employs TRBV5-4 and TRBJ1-2; TRBD1 might be the D (5 bases). The CDR3 loop spans 15 amino acids. Germline V CDR1 and CDR2: SGHNT, YYREEE (reference sequence). The V end lost 7 bases, the J end lost 4 bases, and 20 bases lay between the germline ends. The CDR3 spells CASGSGAGISYGYTF. The sequenced part of the CDR3 DNA is TGTGCCAGCGGCTCCGGCGCAGGGATCAGCTATGGC.

Comment on this clone: Read sequence stops 3 residues before the CDR3 end, and the germline J gene provides the missing end. J is TRBJ2-2 and V is TRBV30; TRBD1 aligns across 9 bases. Germline trimming cut 4 bases from V and 4 bases from J; bases unmatched to any gene: 4. Germline V CDR1 and CDR2: GTSNPN, SVGIG (reference sequence). This CDR3 spans 14 amino acids. The CDR3 loop reads CAWKDRGSTGELFF. The covered CDR3 bases are TGTGCCTGGAAAGACAGGGGGAGCACCGGGGAG.

About this clone: The read stops 3 residues short of the end of the CDR3; the missing end is completed from the germline J gene. V usage is TRBV20-1 and J usage is TRBJ1-2; the match to TRBD1 covers 7 bases. Germline CDR1 reads DFQATT; CDR2 reads SNEGSKA (reference sequence). The CDR3 sequence is 12 residues long. The CDR3 DNA, read in part, is TGCAGTGCGTCAACGACAGGGAGCGGC. This sequence encodes CSASTTGSG. In full, the CDR3 reads CSASTTGSGYTF.

A word on this clone: The read halts 3 residues ahead of the CDR3 end, with the missing end drawn from the germline J gene. The gene calls are TRBV6-4 and TRBJ2-7; the D gene could be TRBD1 or TRBD2 (5 bases each). The germline CDR1 and CDR2 sequences are MRHNA and SNTAGT. V lost 9 bases and J 4 bases, leaving 10 bases between the germline ends. CDR3 length: 11 amino acids. CDR3 sequence reads: CARRGRYEQYF. The DNA read from the CDR3 is TGTGCCAGGAGGGGCCGATACGAG.

Concerning this clone itself: The CDR3 is cut off 3 residues early in the read; its end comes from the germline J gene. The chain uses TRBV2 and TRBJ2-1; 10 bases align to TRBD2. V lost 8 bases to trimming and J lost 9 bases; unmatched junction nucleotides: 10. This CDR3 is built from 14 residues. The V gene's germline CDR1 is SNHLY and CDR2 FYNNEI. The CDR3 DNA, read in part, is TGTGCCAGCGCCAACCTAGCGGGGGCTGGTGAG. It codes for CASANLAGAGE. The whole CDR3 protein reads CASANLAGAGEQFF.

Regarding this clone: The read comes to an end 3 residues before the CDR3 does, leaving the germline J gene to fill in the end. The rearrangement uses TRBV11-2 and TRBJ1-3; unclear D gene. The CDR3 is 13 amino acids. The V and J ends lost 1 base and 4 bases respectively, with 5 bases between them. Germline V gene data show CDR1 as SGHAT and CDR2 as FQNNGV. The CDR3 bases that were read are TGTGCCAGCAGCTTAGTATTGGGAAACACC. It encodes CASSLVLGNT. The full CDR3 is CASSLVLGNTIYF.

A word on this clone: Read coverage stops 3 residues before the CDR3 terminus; the germline J gene supplies the remainder. V gene TRBV18 combines with J gene TRBJ1-2; 9 bases line up with TRBD1. The CDR3 totals 13 residues. The V gene's germline CDR1 is KGHSH and CDR2 LQKENI. The CDR3 bases that were read are TGTGCCAGCTCACGCGGGACAGGGCCCGGC. This translates into CASSRGTGPG. The entire CDR3 protein is CASSRGTGPGYTF.

About this clone: The read terminates 3 residues before the CDR3 end, so the remaining end is supplied by the germline J gene. The chain recombines TRBV18 with TRBJ2-1; D could derive from TRBD1 or TRBD2 (5 bases each). V lost 3 bases to trimming and J lost 4 bases, with 13 bases between them. CDR1 and CDR2 (germline): KGHSH, LQKENI. The CDR3 has 15 residues. CDR3 bases read: TGTGCCAGCTCACCGATGAGGGGCCCTTACAATGAG. Protein product: CASSPMRGPYNE. The full CDR3 is CASSPMRGPYNEQFF.

Turning to this clone: The read gets to within 3 residues of the CDR3 end, and the germline J gene fills in the rest. This rearrangement joins TRBV29-1 to TRBJ2-5; D may be TRBD1 (5 bases). Trimming took 3 bases from V and 3 from J, leaving 11 bases between them. CDR1 is SQVTM, CDR2 ANQGSEA, per germline. The CDR3 covers 13 residues. The CDR3 region is CSVEPRREETQYF. The part of the CDR3 DNA that was read is TGCAGCGTTGAGCCCCGCAGGGAAGAGACC.

The CDR3 here is CASSLQGDGANVLTF. The sequenced part of the CDR3 DNA is TGTGCCAGCAGCTTACAGGGGGATGGGGCCAACGTC. The genes are TRBV7-9 and TRBJ2-6; 7 nucleotides match TRBD1. The CDR3 end is not reached by the read, which stops 3 residues before it; the germline J gene fills it in. Losses at the gene ends were 2 bases for V and 3 bases for J; bases not matched to a gene: 1. Germline CDR1 is SEHNR and CDR2 is FQNEAQ (reference sequence). CDR3 length: 15 residues.